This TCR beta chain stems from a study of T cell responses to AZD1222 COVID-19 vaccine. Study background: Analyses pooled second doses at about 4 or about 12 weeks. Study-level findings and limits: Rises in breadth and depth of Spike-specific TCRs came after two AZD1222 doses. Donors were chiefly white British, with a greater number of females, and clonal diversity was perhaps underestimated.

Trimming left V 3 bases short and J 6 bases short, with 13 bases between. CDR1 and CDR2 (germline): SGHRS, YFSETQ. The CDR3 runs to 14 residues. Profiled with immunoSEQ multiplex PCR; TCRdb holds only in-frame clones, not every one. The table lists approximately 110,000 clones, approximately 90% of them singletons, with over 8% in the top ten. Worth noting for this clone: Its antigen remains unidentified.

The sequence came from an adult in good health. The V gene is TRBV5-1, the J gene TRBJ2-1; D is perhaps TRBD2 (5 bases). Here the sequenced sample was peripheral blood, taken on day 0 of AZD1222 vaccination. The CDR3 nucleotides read TGCGCCAGCAGCTCTCTAAGGGAGAGCAATGAGCAGTTCTTC. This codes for CASSSLRESNEQFF. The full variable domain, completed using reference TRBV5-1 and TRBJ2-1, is KAGVTQTPRYLIKTRGQQVTLSCSPISGHRSVSWYQQTPGQGLQFLFEYFSETQRNKGNFPGRFSGRQFSNSRSEMNVSTLELGDSALYLCASSSLRESNEQFFGPGTRLTVL.